The present T cell receptor (beta chain) was sequenced within a study of STAT3 mutations in large granular lymphocyte leukemia. Study at large: Over half of T-LGLL patients had one or more immunosuppressive regimens.

Average productive template count per sample was roughly 40,000. Clones were sequenced by immunoSEQ multiplex PCR, and TCRdb holds only the in-frame ones, with some missing. Of about 15,000 clones in the sample, 84% were seen once. V was clipped by 4 bases and J by 4 bases, with 15 bases between them. The CDR3 sequence is 15 residues long. The germline gives CDR1 SGHDT, CDR2 YYEEEE. Study observations and caveats: Every T-LGLL patient had at least one immunodominant TCRbeta clonotype.

Of note for this clone: Its antigen is unidentified.

The receptor comes from a man between 50 and 59 years old with T-cell large granular lymphocyte leukemia. Some clones in this sample may be carry-over from other donors' samples. The source material was peripheral blood mononuclear cells. This rearrangement joins TRBV5-6 to TRBJ1-5, with D maybe TRBD1 (5 bases). This CDR3 reads CASSPSGTQNQPQHF. CDR3 coding DNA: TGTGCCAGCAGCCCGTCCGGGACTCAGAATCAGCCCCAGCATTTT.